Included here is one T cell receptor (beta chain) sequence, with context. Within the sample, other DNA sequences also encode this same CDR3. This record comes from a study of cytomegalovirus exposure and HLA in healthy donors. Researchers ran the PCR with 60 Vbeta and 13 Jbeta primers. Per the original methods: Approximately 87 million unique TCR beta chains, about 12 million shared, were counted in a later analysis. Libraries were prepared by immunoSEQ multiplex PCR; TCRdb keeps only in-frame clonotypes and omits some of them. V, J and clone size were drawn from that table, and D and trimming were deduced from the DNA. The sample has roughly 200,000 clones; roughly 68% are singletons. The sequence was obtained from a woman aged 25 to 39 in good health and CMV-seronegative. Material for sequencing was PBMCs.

This CDR3 reads CASSLGGGYEQYF. As DNA, the CDR3 is TGTGCCAGCAGCTTAGGGGGGGGCTACGAGCAGTACTTC. The chain is built from TRBV7-3 and TRBJ2-7, with TRBD2 matching over 7 bases. Germline-derived CDR1 and CDR2 are SGHTA and FQGTGA. This CDR3 is built from 13 residues. V was clipped by 2 bases and J by 3 bases; unmatched bases: 1.